This T cell receptor (beta chain) was recorded in a study of shared clonotypes between healthy human individuals. Across the whole study: CD8 memory received one plate per donor, CD8 naive two, CD4 memory three and CD4 naive three.

Naive CD8 cells lacked CD45RO and underwent positive selection for CCR7, leaving out terminally differentiated effector memory CD45RA+ cells. The J segment lost 6 bases and the V segment lost 3 bases, leaving 4 bases of the junction unmatched. Germline CDR1 reads SEHNR; CDR2 reads FQNEAQ (reference sequence). The CDR3 spans 13 residues. Overall study findings and caveats: Compared with memory subsets, naive subsets generally had larger estimated richness.

Sequencing was at deep level. The authors' processing: For the immunoSEQ data, sequences were junction-only without quality scores, so filtering differed. Only in-frame clones appear in the TCRdb table, and some are missing; sequencing was by immunoSEQ multiplex PCR. V and J calls plus clone size are reproduced from that table; the DNA served to infer D and trimming. Here the sample spans under 2,000,000 clones, approximately 94% being singletons. Notes on this clone: Its antigen remains unknown. Distinct nucleotide sequences in the sample also encode this CDR3.

This TCR was sampled from a man between 18 and 35 years old in good health. The V call is TRBV7-9, the J call TRBJ2-7; 8 bases align to TRBD1. The sample was naive CD8+ T cells sorted from blood. The CDR3 here is CASSFGTGSEQYF. The CDR3 DNA sequence: TGTGCCAGCAGCTTCGGGACAGGATCCGAGCAGTACTTC.